This T cell receptor beta chain originates from a study of blood T cell repertoires in COVID-19. Data came from immunoSEQ multiplex PCR; TCRdb stores just in-frame clones and leaves some out. The sample lists some 190,000 clones; 70% to 80% were seen once. Per the germline V gene, CDR1 is LGHNA and CDR2 is YSLEER. The CDR3 covers 16 residues. Trimming stripped 2 bases from V and 4 bases from J, with 12 bases between. The source material was PBMCs or T cells enriched from blood (not recorded which). V gene TRBV4-3 combines with J gene TRBJ1-6, with D possibly matching TRBD1 (6 bases). This clonotype was obtained from a man aged 55 to 69 who had been exposed to COVID-19. CDR3 nucleotide sequence: TGCGCCAGCAGCCAAACGGGGACAAGTTATAATTCACCCCTCCACTTT. Encoded protein: CASSQTGTSYNSPLHF.